One and the same sample provided the 9 T cell receptor beta chains below, sequenced in a study of shared clonotypes between healthy human individuals. This table comes from immunoSEQ multiplex PCR, and its TCRdb copy is limited to in-frame clones, with some not included. The data hold over 300,000 clones, with around 90% observed a single time. Specimen: memory CD8+ T cells sorted from blood. Subset here: CD45RO+ cells pooled with CCR7-negative TemRA cells. Receptor source: a man between 18 and 35 years old in good health.

The V and J genes are TRBV5-5 and TRBJ1-2; TRBD1 might be the D (5 bases). V lost 1 base to trimming and J lost 0 bases, with 16 bases between them. Germline V lookup: CDR1 SGHKS, CDR2 YYEKEE (reference sequence). The CDR3 covers 17 residues. The CDR3 DNA reads TGTGCCAGCAGCTTGTCGTACAGGAGATCTCCTAACTATGGCTACACCTTC. Its translation is CASSLSYRRSPNYGYTF. The full variable domain, with the rest looked up from reference TRBV5-5 and TRBJ1-2, is DAGVTQSPTHLIKTRGQQVTLRCSPISGHKSVSWYQQVLGQGPQFIFQYYEKEERGRGNFPDRFSARQFPNYSSELNVNALLLGDSALYLCASSLSYRRSPNYGYTFGSGTRLTVV.

This chain links TRBV7-3 with TRBJ2-5, with a weak D call TRBD2 (5 bases). The CDR3 is made up of 17 amino acids. Trimming cost V 5 bases and J 4 bases, with 23 bases left between them. CDR1 is SGHTA, CDR2 FQGTGA, per germline. For the CDR3, the DNA is TGTGCCAGCAGCAAAACGGGGTTCGGGCGAGGTCCAGAGACCCAGTACTTC. This encodes CASSKTGFGRGPETQYF.

The chain has TRBV2 and TRBJ2-7; unclear D gene. The CDR3 length is 15 residues. V was cut by 3 bases and J by 2 bases, with 14 bases left in between. Germline V CDR1 and CDR2: SNHLY, FYNNEI. Here the CDR3 DNA reads TGTGCCAGCAGTGAGGGGTCACCAGCCCCCTACGAGCAGTACTTC. Translated: CASSEGSPAPYEQYF. The full variable domain, rest sourced from reference TRBV2 and TRBJ2-7, is EPEVTQTPSHQVTQMGQEVILRCVPISNHLYFYWYRQILGQKVEFLVSFYNNEISEKSEIFDDQFSVERPDGSNFTLKIRSTKLEDSAMYFCASSEGSPAPYEQYFGPGTRLTVT.

This rearrangement joins TRBV30 to TRBJ1-5; 9 bases align to TRBD1. V trimming: 3 bases; J trimming: 6 bases; junction bases outside the gene matches: 6. Looked up from germline, CDR1 is GTSNPN and CDR2 is SVGIG (reference sequence). The length of the CDR3 is 14 residues. The CDR3 DNA follows: TGTGCCTGGAGACGGACAGGGGTGAGTCAGCCCCAGCATTTT. This codes for CAWRRTGVSQPQHF.

A few counts support this clone. The genes are TRBV4-1 and TRBJ2-7; D is possibly TRBD1 (6 bases). V was trimmed by 3 bases and J by 7 bases, leaving 16 bases between them. Per the germline V gene, CDR1 is MGHRA and CDR2 is YSYEKL. The CDR3 sequence is 14 residues long. Here the CDR3 DNA reads TGCGCCAGCAGCCATCCCGGCAGGGGCTGGGAGCAGTACTTC. It translates to CASSHPGRGWEQYF.

The V gene is TRBV5-4, the J gene TRBJ1-6; D unclear. V was pared by 1 base and J by 9 bases, with 11 bases between. CDR1 SGHNT and CDR2 YYREEE come from the germline V gene (reference sequence). The CDR3 contains 14 residues. This CDR3 reads CASSLRGLSSPLHF. The CDR3 coding sequence is TGTGCCAGCAGCTTGCGAGGGTTAAGTTCACCCCTCCACTTT.

The V gene is TRBV19, the J gene TRBJ1-1; 8 bases fit TRBD1. J lost 3 bases, V lost 1 base, and 13 bases had no gene match. The CDR3 is 18 residues long. The V gene's germline CDR1 is LNHDA and CDR2 SQIVND (reference sequence). DNA for the CDR3: TGTGCCAGTAGTATAGGTTCCGGGACAGGATATAAGGACACTGAAGCTTTCTTT. It is translated as CASSIGSGTGYKDTEAFF.

CDR3 residues: CASREMGQGRNYGYTF. The DNA for the CDR3 is TGTGCCAGCAGGGAGATGGGTCAGGGGAGGAACTATGGCTACACCTTC. The chain recombines TRBV5-5 with TRBJ1-2; TRBD1 is a possible D gene (6 bases). The CDR3 is 16 residues long. V was pared by 5 bases and J by 2 bases, with 19 bases between. The germline V gene has CDR1 SGHKS and CDR2 YYEKEE (reference sequence).

This chain joins TRBV27 and TRBJ2-1; 8 nucleotides agree with TRBD1. CDR3 length: 17 amino acids. The J segment lost 4 bases and the V segment lost 2 bases, leaving 10 bases of the junction unmatched. Germline V gene data show CDR1 as MNHEY and CDR2 as SMNVEV (reference sequence). CDR3 residues: CASSLISRQGSYNEQFF. CDR3 in DNA: TGTGCCAGCAGTTTAATCAGTAGACAGGGGTCGTACAATGAGCAGTTCTTC.